This record looks at one TCR beta chain sequence and its context. In the library, unique molecular identifiers were attached to individual cDNA molecules. TCRdb called the reads again in MiXCR, with one record for every CDR3 protein. The sample gives approximately 4,000 distinct CDR3 sequences, 45% to 50% of which show up once; 3.5% is in the top ten. Treatment described: therapeutic diphenylcyclopropenone sensitization with weekly scalp DPC. The sample belongs to a study of human T cells and chemical hapten exposure. The input for sequencing was whole blood, taken before DPC sensitization or 2, 6, or about 24 weeks after (not recorded which). The sequence derives from an adult with alopecia areata. Some clones in this sample may be carry-over from other donors' samples. This table probably holds off-target reads from a library built for another chain.

As DNA, the CDR3 is TGTGCCAGCAGCTGGGGAGGTAGCGGTTACAATGAGCAGTTCTTC. This gives the protein CASSWGGSGYNEQFF. The chain carries TRBV7-9 and TRBJ2-1; TRBD2 might be the D (6 bases). With 4 bases removed from V and 4 bases from J, the gap between germline ends came to 14 bases. The CDR3 consists of 15 residues. CDR1 and CDR2 from the germline V gene are SEHNR and FQNEAQ (reference sequence).